The 10 T cell receptor beta chains presented below share a single source sample, sequenced in a study of T cell repertoires in cytomegalovirus infection. TCRdb processed the reads anew with MiXCR; each CDR3 protein has one entry. Of 150,000 to 160,000 distinct CDR3 sequences listed, 20% to 25% are singletons. The sequenced sample was PBMCs. These receptors all stem from a human donor in good health (CMV status not recorded). Some clones in this sample may be carry-over from other donors' samples.

DNA for the CDR3: TGCGCCAGCAGCCAAGTTCAGAATTCAAATCAGCCCCAGCATTTT. Translating gives CASSQVQNSNQPQHF. The chain carries TRBV4-1 and TRBJ1-5; D remains unclear. Between the trimmed V and J ends, which lost 1 base and 4 bases, there was a span of 11 bases. This CDR3 is built from 15 residues. Germline CDR1 reads MGHRA; CDR2 reads YSYEKL.

Only a few counts were recorded for this clonotype. The chain joins TRBV5-6 to TRBJ2-1; 7 bases match TRBD2. V was clipped by 3 bases and J by 7 bases; unmatched bases: 4. The CDR3 extends over 13 amino acids. Germline loops: CDR1 SGHDT, CDR2 YYEEEE. CDR3 amino acids: CASSYLAVNEQFF. CDR3 sequence (DNA): TGTGCCAGCAGCTACCTAGCGGTTAATGAGCAGTTCTTC.

This rearrangement joins TRBV12-3 or TRBV12-4 to TRBJ2-1; 11 bases map to TRBD2. The CDR3 has 15 residues. Losses at the gene ends were 6 bases for V and 6 bases for J; bases not matched to a gene: 7. CDR3 DNA sequence: TGTGCCAGCAGGCGACTAGCGGGATACGGCAATGAGCAGTTCTTC. Residues: CASRRLAGYGNEQFF.

In its sample, this clonotype was seen a few times. The V and J genes are TRBV5-1 and TRBJ2-3, with 8 bases identical to TRBD1. The germline gives CDR1 SGHRS, CDR2 YFSETQ. The CDR3 length is 17 residues. V gave up 2 bases and J gave up 2 bases; unmatched junction bases: 10. This CDR3 is CASSLDPPGQVTDTQYF. The CDR3 DNA reads TGCGCCAGCAGCTTAGACCCACCGGGACAGGTCACAGATACGCAGTATTTT.

This clonotype was observed a few times. The rearrangement joins TRBV4-1 to TRBJ1-4; perhaps TRBD1 as D (5 bases). Looked up from germline, CDR1 is MGHRA and CDR2 is YSYEKL. This CDR3 has 14 residues. The ends were cut back, 0 bases at V and 7 bases at J, with 9 bases in the middle. CDR3 sequence (DNA): TGCGCCAGCAGCCAAGACAGGGTAATTGAAAAACTGTTTTTT. Its protein is CASSQDRVIEKLFF.

This clonotype appeared a few times. The chain combines TRBV5-6 with TRBJ2-3, with 7 nucleotides matching TRBD2. Per germline, CDR1 SGHDT and CDR2 YYEEEE. The CDR3 runs to 15 residues. V shed 9 bases and J 2 bases; nucleotides not matched to a gene: 12. CDR3 residues: CATYTTGGFTDTQYF. In nucleotides, the CDR3 is TGTGCCACCTACACCACGGGGGGTTTCACAGATACGCAGTATTTT.

About this clonotype: An end of the junction differs from the germline gene, which may be a read error. V is TRBV4-2 and J is TRBJ1-4; 11 bases are a match to TRBD1. CDR1 and CDR2 from the germline V gene are LGHNA and YNFKEQ. This CDR3 is built from 15 residues. The CDR3 here is CASSQEDRGQEKLIF. The CDR3 DNA reads TGTGCCAGCAGCCAAGAGGACAGGGGGCAGGAAAAACTGATTTTT.

The chain employs TRBV19 and TRBJ2-2; 7 nucleotides match TRBD2. After removal of 6 bases from V and 0 bases from J, the junction contained 13 bases not matched to a gene. CDR1 is LNHDA, CDR2 SQIVND, per germline (reference sequence). This CDR3 is 18 amino acids long. The CDR3 is CASRRGGRGAANTGELFF. The CDR3 nucleotides read TGTGCCAGTAGACGAGGAGGGAGGGGCGCAGCGAACACCGGGGAGCTGTTTTTT.

The chain links TRBV14 to TRBJ2-7; 8 bases match TRBD2. The CDR3 runs 13 residues. Germline lookup yields CDR1 SGHDN and CDR2 FVKESK. The junction had 5 bases not matched to a gene; V was cut back by 4 bases and J by 6 bases. CDR3 residues: CASSPTGRAEQYF. CDR3 nucleotide sequence: TGTGCCAGCAGCCCTACCGGGAGGGCCGAGCAGTACTTC.

This clonotype was seen a handful of times. V and J are TRBV7-9 and TRBJ2-7, with D perhaps assigned TRBD1 or TRBD2 (7 bases each). Germline-derived CDR1 and CDR2 are SEHNR and FQNEAQ (reference sequence). Between the trimmed V and J ends, which lost 2 bases and 2 bases, there was a span of 10 bases. The CDR3 has 14 residues. CDR3 in amino acids: CASSLSGGAYEQYF. DNA for the CDR3: TGTGCCAGCAGCTTATCAGGGGGGGCCTACGAGCAGTACTTC.